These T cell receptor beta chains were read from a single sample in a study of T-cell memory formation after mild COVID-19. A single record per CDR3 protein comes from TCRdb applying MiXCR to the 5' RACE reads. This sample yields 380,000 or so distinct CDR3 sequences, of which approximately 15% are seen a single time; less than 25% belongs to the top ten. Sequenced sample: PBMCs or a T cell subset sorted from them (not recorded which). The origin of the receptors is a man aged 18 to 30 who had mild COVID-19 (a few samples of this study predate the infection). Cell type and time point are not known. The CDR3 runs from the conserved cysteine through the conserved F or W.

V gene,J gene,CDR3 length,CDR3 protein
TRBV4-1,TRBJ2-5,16,CASSRVGTGRRETQYF
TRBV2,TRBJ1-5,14,CASSELAGNQPQHF
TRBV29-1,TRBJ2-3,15,CSVRTSGGYTDTQYF
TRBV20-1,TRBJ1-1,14,CSALTGTANTEAFF
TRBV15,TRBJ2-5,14,CATSSRQPQETQYF
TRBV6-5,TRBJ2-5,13,CASRGTPGETQYF
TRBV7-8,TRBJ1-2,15,CASSLTGEINYGYTF
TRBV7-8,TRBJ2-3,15,CASSQAVAGEDTQYF
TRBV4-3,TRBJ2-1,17,CASSHYIAGGRNNEQFF
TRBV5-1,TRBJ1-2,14,CASSLRTANYGYTF
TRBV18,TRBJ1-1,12,CASSQPNTEAFF
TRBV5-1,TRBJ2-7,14,CASSLWQVTYEQYF
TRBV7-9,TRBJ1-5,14,CASSLGSGGQPQHF
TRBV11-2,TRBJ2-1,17,CASSLWGAGGLYNEQFF
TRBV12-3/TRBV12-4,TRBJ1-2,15,CASSFGRGRDYGYTF
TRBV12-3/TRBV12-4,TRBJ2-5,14,CASSLLAHQETQYF
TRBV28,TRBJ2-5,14,CASRRTGFSETQYF
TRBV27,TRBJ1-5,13,CASSPLGKQPQHF
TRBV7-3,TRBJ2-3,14,CASSETRDTDTQYF
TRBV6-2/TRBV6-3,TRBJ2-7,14,CASSKSGNSYEQYF
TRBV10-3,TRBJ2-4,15,CAIGAYGEPKNIQYF
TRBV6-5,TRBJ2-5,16,CASSSHRREGKETQYF
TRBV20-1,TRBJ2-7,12,CSASEQVREQYF
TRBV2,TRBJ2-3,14,CATSTDRIPDTQYF
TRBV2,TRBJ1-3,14,CASRTGTGGNTIYF
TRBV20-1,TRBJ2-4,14,CSADTGLAKNIQYF
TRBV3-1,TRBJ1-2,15,CASSQDLLQGNGYTF
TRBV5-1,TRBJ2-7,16,CASSSPDRTGKYEQYF
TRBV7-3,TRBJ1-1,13,CASSLTQATEAFF
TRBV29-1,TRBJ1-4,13,CSGTLRGGEKLFF
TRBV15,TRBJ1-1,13,CATSRDPTDEAFF
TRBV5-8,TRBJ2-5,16,CASSWGTSGSQETQYF
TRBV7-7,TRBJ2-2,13,CASSFGPAGELFF
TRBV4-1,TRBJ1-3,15,CASGDRDGSGNTIYF
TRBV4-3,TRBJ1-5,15,CASSQETGNNQPQHF
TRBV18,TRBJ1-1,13,CASSPPGALEAFF
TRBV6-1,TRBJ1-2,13,CASTGTGGLGYTF
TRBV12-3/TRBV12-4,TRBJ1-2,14,CASSGDRGHLDYTF
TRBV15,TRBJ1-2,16,CATSRDTRTGGFGYTF
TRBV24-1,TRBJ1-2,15,CATSDSGTSRYGYTF
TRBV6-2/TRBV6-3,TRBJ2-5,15,CASSLRGRTQETQYF
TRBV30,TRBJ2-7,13,CAWSVGGESEQYF
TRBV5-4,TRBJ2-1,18,CASSPPGTSGGAYNEQFF
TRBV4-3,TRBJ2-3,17,CASSQTLAGGPLDTQYF
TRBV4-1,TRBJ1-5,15,CASSQGGAGNQPQHF
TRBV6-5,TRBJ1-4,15,CASSYTPGPPEELFF